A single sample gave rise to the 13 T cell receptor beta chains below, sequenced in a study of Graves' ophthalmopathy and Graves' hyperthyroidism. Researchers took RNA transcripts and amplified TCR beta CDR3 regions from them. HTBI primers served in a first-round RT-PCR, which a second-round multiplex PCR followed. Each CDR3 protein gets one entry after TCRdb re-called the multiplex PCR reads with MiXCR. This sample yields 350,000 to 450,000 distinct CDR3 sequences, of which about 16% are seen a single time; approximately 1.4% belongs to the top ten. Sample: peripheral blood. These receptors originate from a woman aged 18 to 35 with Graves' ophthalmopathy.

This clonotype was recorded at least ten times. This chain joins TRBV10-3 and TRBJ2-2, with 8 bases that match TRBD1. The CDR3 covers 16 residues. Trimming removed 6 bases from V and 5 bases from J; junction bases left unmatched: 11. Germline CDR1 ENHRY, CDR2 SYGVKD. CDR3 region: CAIRQGAFSGTGELFF. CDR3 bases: TGTGCCATCAGGCAGGGGGCCTTTTCTGGTACCGGGGAGCTGTTTTTT.

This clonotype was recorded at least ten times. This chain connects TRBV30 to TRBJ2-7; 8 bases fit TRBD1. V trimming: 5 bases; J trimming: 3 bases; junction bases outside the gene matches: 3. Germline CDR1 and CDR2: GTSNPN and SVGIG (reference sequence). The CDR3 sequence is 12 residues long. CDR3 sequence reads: CAWEDRDYEQYF. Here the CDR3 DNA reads TGTGCCTGGGAGGACAGGGACTACGAGCAGTACTTC.

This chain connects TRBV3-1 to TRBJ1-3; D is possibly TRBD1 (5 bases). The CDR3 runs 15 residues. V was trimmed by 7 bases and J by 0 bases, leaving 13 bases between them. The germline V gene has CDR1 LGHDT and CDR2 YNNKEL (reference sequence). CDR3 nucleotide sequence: TGTGCCAGCAAACTCGGAGGGGTCTCTGGAAACACCATATATTTT. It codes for CASKLGGVSGNTIYF.

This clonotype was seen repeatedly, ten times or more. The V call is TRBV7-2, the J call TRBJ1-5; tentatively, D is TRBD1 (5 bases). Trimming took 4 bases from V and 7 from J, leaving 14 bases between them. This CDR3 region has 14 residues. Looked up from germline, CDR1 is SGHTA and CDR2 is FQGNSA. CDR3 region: CASSSGPWGQPQHF. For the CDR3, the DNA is TGTGCCAGCAGCTCGGGCCCATGGGGCCAGCCCCAGCATTTT.

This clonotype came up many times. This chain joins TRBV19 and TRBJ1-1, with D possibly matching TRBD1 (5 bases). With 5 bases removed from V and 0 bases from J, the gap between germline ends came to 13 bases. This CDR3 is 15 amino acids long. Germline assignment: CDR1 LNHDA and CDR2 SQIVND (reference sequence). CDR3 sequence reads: CASSLGVGMNTEAFF. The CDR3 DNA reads TGTGCCAGTAGTCTGGGGGTGGGGATGAACACTGAAGCTTTCTTT. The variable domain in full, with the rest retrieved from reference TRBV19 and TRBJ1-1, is DGGITQSPKYLFRKEGQNVTLSCEQNLNHDAMYWYRQDPGQGLRLIYYSQIVNDFQKGDIAEGYSVSREKKESFPLTVTSAQKNPTAFYLCASSLGVGMNTEAFFGQGTRLTVV.

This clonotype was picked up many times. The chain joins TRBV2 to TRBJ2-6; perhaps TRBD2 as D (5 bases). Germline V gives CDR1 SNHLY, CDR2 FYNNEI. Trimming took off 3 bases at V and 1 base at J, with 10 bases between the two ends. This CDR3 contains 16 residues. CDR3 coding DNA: TGTGCCAGCAGTGACGGGATAGTTTCTGGGGCCAACGTCCTGACTTTC. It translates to CASSDGIVSGANVLTF.

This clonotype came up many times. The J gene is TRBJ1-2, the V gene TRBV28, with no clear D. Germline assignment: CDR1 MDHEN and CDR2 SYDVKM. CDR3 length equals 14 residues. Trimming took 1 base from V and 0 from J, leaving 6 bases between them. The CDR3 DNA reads TGTGCCAGCAGTTTATCCGGGGCTAACTATGGCTACACCTTC. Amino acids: CASSLSGANYGYTF.

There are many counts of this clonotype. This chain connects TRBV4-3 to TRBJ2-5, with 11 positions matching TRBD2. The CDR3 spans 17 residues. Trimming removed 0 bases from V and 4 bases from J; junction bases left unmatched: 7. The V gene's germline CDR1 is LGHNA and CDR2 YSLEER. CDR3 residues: CASSQDLAGGPGETQYF. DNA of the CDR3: TGCGCCAGCAGCCAAGATTTAGCGGGGGGGCCGGGAGAGACCCAGTACTTC.

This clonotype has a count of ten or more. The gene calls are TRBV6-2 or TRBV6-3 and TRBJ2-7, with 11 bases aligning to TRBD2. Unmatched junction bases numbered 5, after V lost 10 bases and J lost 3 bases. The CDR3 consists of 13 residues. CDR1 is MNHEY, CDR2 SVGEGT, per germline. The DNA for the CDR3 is TGTGCCACCCTGACTAGCGGGATCTACGAGCAGTACTTC. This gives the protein CATLTSGIYEQYF.

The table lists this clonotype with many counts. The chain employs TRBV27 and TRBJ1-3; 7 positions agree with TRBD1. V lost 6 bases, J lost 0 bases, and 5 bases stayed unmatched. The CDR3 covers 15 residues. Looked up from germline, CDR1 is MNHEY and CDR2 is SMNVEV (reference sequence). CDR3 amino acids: CASRAGGVSGNTIYF. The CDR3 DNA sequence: TGTGCCAGCAGGGCAGGGGGGGTCTCTGGAAACACCATATATTTT.

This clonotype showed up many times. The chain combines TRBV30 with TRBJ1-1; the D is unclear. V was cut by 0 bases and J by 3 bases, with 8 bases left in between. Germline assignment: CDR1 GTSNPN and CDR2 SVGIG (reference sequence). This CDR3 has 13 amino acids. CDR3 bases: TGTGCCTGGAGTGTTCGGCCAGACACTGAAGCTTTCTTT. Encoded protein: CAWSVRPDTEAFF.

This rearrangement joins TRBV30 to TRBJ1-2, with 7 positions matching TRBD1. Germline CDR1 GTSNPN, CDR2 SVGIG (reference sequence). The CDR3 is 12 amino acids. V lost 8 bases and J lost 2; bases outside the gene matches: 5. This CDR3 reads CAGQAINYGYTF. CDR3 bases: TGTGCCGGACAGGCGATCAACTATGGCTACACCTTC.

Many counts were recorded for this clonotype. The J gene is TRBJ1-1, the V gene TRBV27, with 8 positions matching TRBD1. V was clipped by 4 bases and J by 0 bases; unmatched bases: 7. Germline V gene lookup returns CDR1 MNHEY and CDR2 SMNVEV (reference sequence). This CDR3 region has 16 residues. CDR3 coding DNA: TGTGCCAGCAGTTCCTGGGACAGGAGCATGAACACTGAAGCTTTCTTT. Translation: CASSSWDRSMNTEAFF.